This entry lists 26 T cell receptor beta chains sequenced from one sample in a study of blood T cell repertoires in COVID-19 (dated by TCRdb to 2020 to 2021). Library generation was performed with the immunoSEQ multiplex PCR assay. The clones in this table, taken by TCRdb from immuneACCESS, are in-frame only. Not every clone is retained; where verified, under half of the shortfall comes from an unresolved V gene, and the cause of the rest is unknown. The sample data list 250,000 to 300,000 clones, and more than 80% of these were observed just once. The ten largest clones represent about 3% of the sample. The sequenced sample was peripheral blood. The receptors were sampled from a woman under 40 with active or convalescent COVID-19.

The chain carries TRBV2 and TRBJ1-4; 10 nucleotides line up with TRBD1. The ends lost 8 bases at V and 4 bases at J; junction bases unmatched: 10. The CDR3 is 16 amino acids. Germline V gives CDR1 SNHLY, CDR2 FYNNEI. The CDR3 nucleotides read TGTGCCAGCGGGAACGACAGGGGGCCCCGTAATGAAAAACTGTTTTTT. Translating gives CASGNDRGPRNEKLFF.

This sequence joins TRBV9 and TRBJ1-6, with 10 bases aligning to TRBD1. The CDR3 totals 15 residues. Germline V gene sequence: CDR1 SGDLS, CDR2 YYNGEE. V lost 4 bases and J lost 13; bases outside the gene matches: 11. The CDR3 spells CASSFTGTGEGPLHF. The CDR3 nucleotides read TGTGCCAGCAGCTTCACCGGGACAGGGGAAGGTCCCCTCCACTTT. The complete variable domain, with remaining parts taken from reference TRBV9 and TRBJ1-6, reads DSGVTQTPKHLITATGQRVTLRCSPRSGDLSVYWYQQSLDQGLQFLIQYYNGEERAKGNILERFSAQQFPDLHSELNLSSLELGDSALYFCASSFTGTGEGPLHFGNGTRLTVT.

This chain joins TRBV29-1 and TRBJ2-7; possibly TRBD1 for D (6 bases). Per the germline V gene, CDR1 is SQVTM and CDR2 is ANQGSEA. The CDR3 length is 12 residues. Trimming removed 6 bases at V and 7 bases at J, with 16 bases between. CDR3 nucleotides: TGCAGCGTCCCCGGATATACAGGGGAGCAGTACTTC. Its translation is CSVPGYTGEQYF.

This clone was counted a single time. The V and J genes are TRBV3-1 (or the pseudogene TRBV3-2) and TRBJ1-1, with D hard to call. The length of the CDR3 is 12 residues. V lost 4 bases, J lost 5 bases, and 8 bases lay in between. The germline gives CDR1 LGHDT, CDR2 YNNKEL (reference sequence). DNA for the CDR3: TGTGCCAGCAGCCGTAAACAGACTGAAGCTTTCTTT. Residues: CASSRKQTEAFF.

This chain uses TRBV3-1 (or the pseudogene TRBV3-2) with TRBJ1-1; 9 positions agree with TRBD1. Per the germline V gene, CDR1 is LGHDT and CDR2 is YNNKEL (reference sequence). V lost 4 bases to trimming and J lost 6 bases; unmatched junction nucleotides: 12. CDR3 length: 16 amino acids. CDR3: CASSLINGQGPPEAFF. The CDR3 DNA reads as TGTGCCAGCAGCCTGATAAATGGACAGGGGCCTCCTGAAGCTTTCTTT.

V usage is TRBV5-5 and J usage is TRBJ1-4; tentatively, D is TRBD1 (5 bases). V shed 4 bases and J shed 7 bases, with 14 bases lying between them. CDR1 and CDR2 from the germline V gene are SGHKS and YYEKEE (reference sequence). The CDR3 sequence is 14 residues long. CDR3 DNA: TGTGCCAGCAGCCTGGGCAGGGAAGTTGAAAAACTGTTTTTT. This codes for CASSLGREVEKLFF.

The chain carries TRBV6-2 or TRBV6-3 and TRBJ2-1; D may be TRBD1 (6 bases). The CDR3 is made up of 18 amino acids. CDR1 is MNHEY, CDR2 SVGEGT, per germline. The V end was cut by 2 bases, the J end by 1 base, with 18 bases between. Here the CDR3 reads CASSYPQQGVGSYNEQFF. The CDR3 region has the DNA TGTGCCAGCAGTTACCCCCAACAGGGCGTAGGTTCCTACAATGAGCAGTTCTTC.

The V and J genes are TRBV28 and TRBJ2-5; TRBD2 matches at 8 bases. This CDR3 has 20 residues. Germline V lookup: CDR1 MDHEN, CDR2 SYDVKM. The ends lost 4 bases at V and 2 bases at J; junction bases unmatched: 21. The DNA of the CDR3 is TGTGCCAGCAGTTGGCCGATGCGGACTGAACTAGCGGCTGTTCAAGAGACCCAGTACTTC. Protein: CASSWPMRTELAAVQETQYF.

The chain combines TRBV24-1 with TRBJ2-2; D remains unclear. The germline V and J ends were trimmed by 4 bases and 4 bases, with 15 bases remaining between them. Germline CDR1 KGHDR, CDR2 SFDVKD. The CDR3 sequence is 16 residues long. The CDR3 protein is CATSDPGNTGTGELFF. The CDR3 coding sequence is TGTGCCACCAGTGACCCTGGAAATACGGGCACCGGGGAGCTGTTTTTT.

The chain is built from TRBV9 and TRBJ2-3; 9 bases match TRBD1. Germline CDR1 is SGDLS and CDR2 is YYNGEE. This CDR3 is built from 16 residues. V dropped 3 bases and J dropped 4; count of bases not matched to a gene: 9. The CDR3: CASSGQDRGGPDTQYF. In DNA form, the CDR3 reads TGTGCCAGCAGCGGCCAGGACAGGGGAGGCCCAGATACGCAGTATTTT.

V is TRBV9 and J is TRBJ2-1, with 9 bases that match TRBD2. Germline V gene lookup returns CDR1 SGDLS and CDR2 YYNGEE. The CDR3 spans 15 residues. The J segment lost 9 bases and the V segment lost 3 bases, leaving 10 bases of the junction unmatched. CDR3 amino acids: CASSGEAGGYGEQFF. CDR3 bases: TGTGCCAGCAGCGGAGAAGCGGGGGGCTATGGTGAGCAGTTCTTC.

The sample holds one count of this clone. CDR3 sequence (DNA): TGTGCCAGCAGCTTAAGGACAGGGGCCTTAACCACTGAAGCTTTCTTT. Protein product: CASSLRTGALTTEAFF. This chain joins TRBV11-1 and TRBJ1-1; 9 bases are a match to TRBD1. This CDR3 spans 16 amino acids. CDR1 and CDR2 from the germline V gene are SGHAT and FQDESV (reference sequence). The junction had 8 bases not matched to a gene; V was cut back by 2 bases and J by 4 bases.

The chain links TRBV6-6 to TRBJ2-1; TRBD1 aligns across 10 bases. Germline V CDR1 and CDR2: MNHNY, SVGAGI (reference sequence). CDR3 length: 16 amino acids. Trimming removed 2 bases from V and 6 bases from J; junction bases left unmatched: 7. The CDR3 is CASSYPRGDRGNEQFF. The DNA of the CDR3 is TGTGCCAGCAGTTACCCTAGAGGGGACAGGGGCAATGAGCAGTTCTTC.

The chain is built from TRBV4-1 and TRBJ1-2, with D possibly matching TRBD1 (6 bases). Deletions cut 0 bases from V and 4 bases from J, with 15 bases between. Germline V gene sequence: CDR1 MGHRA, CDR2 YSYEKL. The CDR3 loop spans 16 amino acids. CDR3 loop: CASSQDGGSRIYGYTF. DNA for the CDR3: TGCGCCAGCAGCCAAGATGGGGGCAGTCGAATCTATGGCTACACCTTC.

This clone was counted a single time. The chain joins TRBV27 to TRBJ2-1; D remains unclear. Trimming shortened V by 0 bases and J by 10 bases, and 10 bases separated the two germline ends. CDR3 length: 13 residues. The germline V gene has CDR1 MNHEY and CDR2 SMNVEV (reference sequence). DNA of the CDR3: TGTGCCAGCAGTTTATCCCAGTTCGGGGAGCAGTTCTTC. Residues: CASSLSQFGEQFF.

This clone was found once. This chain joins TRBV2 and TRBJ2-3; 10 bases fit TRBD2. Germline V CDR1 and CDR2: SNHLY, FYNNEI. CDR3 length: 16 amino acids. Trimming cost V 1 base and J 1 base; bases outside gene matches: 2. The CDR3, as DNA: TGTGCCAGCAGTGAAGGTACTAGCGGGGGCACAGATACGCAGTATTTT. Translating it yields CASSEGTSGGTDTQYF.

This chain joins TRBV5-5 and TRBJ2-1, with 8 bases fitting TRBD1. Germline lookup yields CDR1 SGHKS and CDR2 YYEKEE (reference sequence). V was clipped by 2 bases and J by 0 bases; unmatched bases: 4. This CDR3 is 16 amino acids long. CDR3 bases: TGTGCCAGCAGCTTAGGGACAGGTAGCTCCTACAATGAGCAGTTCTTC. Protein: CASSLGTGSSYNEQFF.

The genes are TRBV7-2 and TRBJ1-1, with 7 bases matching TRBD1. This CDR3 comprises 11 residues. Germline values: CDR1 SGHTA, CDR2 FQGNSA. J was trimmed by 13 bases and V by 6 bases; bases with no gene match: 8. The CDR3 DNA reads TGTGCCAGCAGTTTTGACAGGGAGGTTTTCTTT. Residues: CASSFDREVFF.

The chain uses TRBV7-6 and TRBJ2-1, with D possibly being TRBD2 (7 bases). V dropped 1 base and J dropped 6 bases, with 16 bases sitting between them. The CDR3 extends over 16 amino acids. Per germline, CDR1 SGHVS and CDR2 FNYEAQ. The CDR3 sequence: CASSLVSGGPPNEQFF. The DNA of the CDR3 is TGTGCCAGCAGCTTAGTGTCGGGGGGCCCCCCCAATGAGCAGTTCTTC.

This clone was observed once. The rearrangement links TRBV5-1 to TRBJ2-2, with TRBD2 matching over 9 bases. Germline CDR1 and CDR2: SGHRS and YFSETQ. V lost 3 bases and J lost 3; bases outside the gene matches: 3. The CDR3 length is 15 residues. DNA for the CDR3: TGCGCCAGCAGCTCCGGGACTAGCCACACCGGGGAGCTGTTTTTT. It specifies CASSSGTSHTGELFF.

This clone showed up just a few times. This rearrangement joins TRBV5-1 to TRBJ2-5, with D perhaps TRBD1 (5 bases). This CDR3 is built from 16 residues. Per the germline V gene, CDR1 is SGHRS and CDR2 is YFSETQ. Deletions cut 4 bases from V and 2 bases from J, with 18 bases between. The DNA of the CDR3 is TGCGCCAGCAGCCGATCCACAGGTAGCAGACAAGAGACCCAGTACTTC. As protein: CASSRSTGSRQETQYF.

CDR3 DNA sequence: TGTGCCAGCAGCCATCCCGGGACAGGGGAGATCGGCTATGGCTACACCTTC. This encodes CASSHPGTGEIGYGYTF. The J gene is TRBJ1-2, the V gene TRBV7-9; TRBD1 matches at 10 bases. The trim removed 5 bases at V and 4 bases at J, leaving 13 bases unmatched. CDR3 length: 17 amino acids. Germline CDR1 and CDR2: SEHNR and FQNEAQ (reference sequence).

In this sample, this clone turned up a few times. The V gene is TRBV28, the J gene TRBJ1-2; the D is unclear. The CDR3 is made up of 14 amino acids. Trimming pared 2 bases from V and 3 bases from J, leaving 10 bases between. From germline, CDR1 is MDHEN and CDR2 SYDVKM. In DNA form, the CDR3 reads TGTGCCAGCAGTTTAGCAAGAGCCGACTATGGCTACACCTTC. It encodes CASSLARADYGYTF.

The chain carries TRBV12-3 or TRBV12-4 and TRBJ2-7; the match to TRBD1 covers 12 bases. Trimming removed 8 bases from V and 7 bases from J; junction bases left unmatched: 6. This CDR3 region has 13 residues. As DNA, the CDR3 is TGTGCCAGCGGGACAGGGGGCGAAGAAGAGCAGTACTTC. Residues: CASGTGGEEEQYF.

The chain recombines TRBV21-1 with TRBJ1-5; TRBD1 was called by the table and not checked on the DNA. TRBV21-1 is a recognized pseudogene. The length of the CDR3 is 19 residues. For the CDR3, the DNA is TGTGCCAGCAGCAAAAGGGAAAACAGGGGGCCTCCGGACAATCAGCCCCAGCATTTT. It encodes CASSKRENRGPPDNQPQHF.

V usage is TRBV29-1 and J usage is TRBJ2-1; TRBD2 is a possible D gene (6 bases). Per germline, CDR1 SQVTM and CDR2 ANQGSEA. V lost 4 bases, J lost 10 bases, and 14 bases lay in between. The CDR3 covers 12 residues. CDR3 in amino acids: CSVAGGSGEQFF. The DNA for the CDR3 is TGCAGCGTTGCCGGAGGGTCAGGAGAGCAGTTCTTC.